Presented here are 27 T cell receptor beta chains from one specimen sequenced in a study of liver allograft versus peripheral blood T cells. Whole-study context: T cell receptor repertoires in transplanted livers were compared with those in recipients' peripheral blood.

TCRdb re-derived calls from the reads in MiXCR, one entry per CDR3 protein. This table has just under 8,500 distinct CDR3 sequences, roughly a sixth appearing once. These receptors were collected from a human patient who had a liver transplant. Some T cells may originate from the graft donor.

As to this clonotype: A far bigger clonotype differs at one base, so this is likely a read error. The chain links TRBV28 to TRBJ2-7; 11 bases map to TRBD2. The CDR3 consists of 15 residues. CDR1 is MDHEN, CDR2 SYDVKM, per germline. V lost 6 bases to trimming and J lost 7 bases; unmatched junction nucleotides: 11. The CDR3 DNA reads TGTGCCAGCAGCTCCACTAGCGGGGGAAAACATGAGCAGTACTTC. It yields the protein CASSSTSGGKHEQYF. Combining the CDR3 with reference TRBV28 and TRBJ2-7 gives the whole variable domain DVKVTQSSRYLVKRTGEKVFLECVQDMDHENMFWYRQDPGLGLRLIYFSYDVKMKEKGDIPEGYSVSREKKERFSLILESASTNQTSMYLCASSSTSGGKHEQYFGPGTRLTVT.

Remarks on this clonotype: A much more abundant neighbour one base away suggests this may be a read error. CDR3 DNA sequence: TGTGCCACCCGAATAAGGTTCGGGGAGGGCCAAAAGACCCAGTACTTC. This encodes CATRIRFGEGQKTQYF. This chain links TRBV15 with TRBJ2-5, with TRBD2 matching 7 bases. The CDR3 is 16 residues long. The germline gives CDR1 LNHNV, CDR2 YYDKDF (reference sequence).

The gene calls are TRBV27 and TRBJ1-1; TRBD1 matches 10 bases. The CDR3 is 15 amino acids. Germline values: CDR1 MNHEY, CDR2 SMNVEV (reference sequence). The V segment lost 6 bases and the J segment 2 bases; nucleotides outside the gene matches: 6. The CDR3 sequence is CASSLGQGINTEAFF. CDR3 sequence (DNA): TGTGCCAGCAGCTTGGGACAGGGGATTAACACTGAAGCTTTCTTT.

The chain links TRBV6-5 to TRBJ1-1; D gene uncertain. CDR1 is MNHEY, CDR2 SVGAGI, per germline. The V end lost 7 bases, the J end lost 4 bases, and 13 bases lay between the germline ends. The CDR3 runs 13 residues. This CDR3 is CASTFGGFTEAFF. The CDR3 DNA follows: TGTGCCAGCACGTTCGGTGGATTCACTGAAGCTTTCTTT.

At least ten counts were recorded for this clonotype. The CDR3 DNA follows: TGTGCCAGCAACCCAGGACAGGGGGCGGGAACGGCTGAAGCTTTCTTT. It is translated as CASNPGQGAGTAEAFF. The rearrangement joins TRBV6-6 to TRBJ1-1, with 11 bases aligning to TRBD1. The V gene's germline CDR1 is MNHNY and CDR2 SVGAGI (reference sequence). CDR3 length: 16 amino acids. Germline trimming cut 7 bases from V and 6 bases from J; bases unmatched to any gene: 13.

This sequence joins TRBV6-1 and TRBJ1-1, with D possibly being TRBD1 (5 bases). Germline V gene data show CDR1 as MNHNS and CDR2 as SASEGT. The CDR3 has 14 amino acids. Trimming cost V 4 bases and J 1 base, with 10 bases left between them. This CDR3 is CASSVGPSNTEAFF. The DNA for the CDR3 is TGTGCCAGCAGTGTGGGACCGTCGAACACTGAAGCTTTCTTT.

This clonotype is termed medium-sized. This chain joins TRBV19 and TRBJ1-4, with a weak D call TRBD1 (6 bases). This CDR3 has 13 residues. The germline V and J ends were trimmed by 1 base and 8 bases, with 8 bases remaining between them. CDR1 and CDR2 from the germline V gene are LNHDA and SQIVND (reference sequence). CDR3 DNA sequence: TGTGCCAGTAGTATAGGGGGGCTCGAAAAACTGTTTTTT. This translates into CASSIGGLEKLFF.

By share, this clonotype ranks as medium-sized. The V gene is TRBV13, the J gene TRBJ2-6; a weak D match, TRBD1 (5 bases). The CDR3 sequence is 17 residues long. V gave up 1 base and J gave up 0 bases, with 10 bases separating them. The germline CDR1 and CDR2 sequences are PRHDT and FYEKMQ (reference sequence). The CDR3: CASSLVGRYSGANVLTF. CDR3 nucleotides: TGTGCCAGCAGCTTAGTGGGGCGGTACTCTGGGGCCAACGTCCTGACTTTC.

This clonotype ranks as medium-sized (0.01 to 0.1%). This rearrangement joins TRBV29-1 to TRBJ2-3; 12 nucleotides line up with TRBD1. V shed 2 bases, J shed 6 bases, and the junction held 3 bases outside the gene matches. CDR1 is SQVTM, CDR2 ANQGSEA, per germline. The CDR3 extends over 14 amino acids. The CDR3 region has the DNA TGCAGCGTTGAATTGGGACAGGGGGCTGATACGCAGTATTTT. The encoded protein is CSVELGQGADTQYF.

By sample fraction, this clonotype is medium-sized (0.01 to 0.1%). The rearrangement uses TRBV28 and TRBJ1-4; TRBD1 aligns across 10 bases. Germline V gene lookup returns CDR1 MDHEN and CDR2 SYDVKM. J gave up 6 bases and V 1 base, and 2 bases lay outside the gene matches. This CDR3 has 15 residues. This CDR3 is CASSLFGQGDEKLFF. The CDR3 DNA is TGTGCCAGCAGTTTATTCGGACAGGGGGATGAAAAACTGTTTTTT.

Judged by abundance, this clonotype is medium-sized. The chain carries TRBV18 and TRBJ1-5; D is ambiguous. This CDR3 spans 15 amino acids. Germline V lookup: CDR1 KGHSH, CDR2 LQKENI. Trimming left V 0 bases short and J 4 bases short, with 10 bases between. This chain's CDR3 is CASSPPGRNNQPQHF. The CDR3 DNA sequence: TGTGCCAGCTCACCACCAGGACGGAATAATCAGCCCCAGCATTTT. Supplemented by reference TRBV18 and TRBJ1-5, the full variable domain reads NAGVMQNPRHLVRRRGQEARLRCSPMKGHSHVYWYRQLPEEGLKFMVYLQKENIIDESGMPKERFSAEFPKEGPSILRIQQVVRGDSAAYFCASSPPGRNNQPQHFGDGTRLSIL.

The table lists this clonotype with a few counts. This chain connects TRBV18 to TRBJ2-2; D might be TRBD1 (6 bases). V lost 8 bases and J 6 bases, leaving 13 bases between the germline ends. Germline V CDR1 and CDR2: KGHSH, LQKENI. The CDR3 is 13 residues long. The CDR3: CASLTTGPGELFF. CDR3 DNA sequence: TGTGCCAGCCTTACTACAGGGCCCGGGGAGCTGTTTTTT.

In this sample, this clonotype turned up a few times. At one end, the junction sequence differs from germline, possibly due to a read error. This chain uses TRBV20-1 with TRBJ2-5, with 11 bases identical to TRBD2. The germline V gene has CDR1 DFQATT and CDR2 SNEGSKA (reference sequence). This CDR3 has 15 amino acids. Here the CDR3 reads CSANPGVTSGATYIF. The CDR3, as DNA: TGCAGTGCTAACCCAGGGGTGACTAGCGGGGCGACTTATATCTTC.

This clonotype was observed many times. V usage is TRBV7-3 and J usage is TRBJ2-3; 9 bases match TRBD2. Germline V gene sequence: CDR1 SGHTA, CDR2 FQGTGA. V dropped 0 bases and J dropped 0; count of bases not matched to a gene: 4. This CDR3 region has 17 residues. In DNA form, the CDR3 reads TGTGCCAGCAGCTTAACGGGACTAGCCCTCAGCACAGATACGCAGTATTTT. It translates to CASSLTGLALSTDTQYF.

On this clonotype itself: A much larger clone differs from this one at a single base, so this may be a read error. This sequence joins TRBV6-5 and TRBJ1-3, with D uncertain. The CDR3 runs to 11 residues. Per germline, CDR1 MNHEY and CDR2 SVGAGI. CDR3 residues: CASHSGKTIYF. The DNA of the CDR3 is TGTGCCAGCCACAGTGGAAAAACCATATATTTT.

J is TRBJ1-1 and V is TRBV9; 8 bases are a match to TRBD1. V lost 3 bases and J lost 1; bases outside the gene matches: 11. The CDR3 covers 17 residues. Per the germline V gene, CDR1 is SGDLS and CDR2 is YYNGEE. In DNA, the CDR3 is TGTGCCAGCAGCGCCCCCAAGAAGGGACAGGAGAACACTGAAGCTTTCTTT. It codes for CASSAPKKGQENTEAFF.

The chain combines TRBV7-3 with TRBJ2-3, with a weak D call TRBD2 (7 bases). CDR3 length: 16 amino acids. Trimming pared 5 bases from V and 4 bases from J, leaving 19 bases between. Germline V gives CDR1 SGHTA, CDR2 FQGTGA. CDR3 DNA: TGTGCCAGCAGCCCCAAAAGGGGGGGGGCCCCAGATACGCAGTATTTT. Amino acid sequence: CASSPKRGGAPDTQYF.

The chain joins TRBV3-1 to TRBJ2-5; no firm D call. V was shortened by 2 bases and J by 5 bases, with 3 bases between the two germline ends. CDR1 LGHDT and CDR2 YNNKEL come from the germline V gene (reference sequence). This CDR3 comprises 11 residues. The CDR3 loop is CASSQLETQYF. DNA for the CDR3: TGTGCCAGCAGCCAATTGGAGACCCAGTACTTC.

This clonotype has more than one count but fewer than ten. This chain connects TRBV3-1 to TRBJ1-6, with D unresolved. CDR3 length: 13 residues. Germline V lookup: CDR1 LGHDT, CDR2 YNNKEL (reference sequence). The germline V and J ends were trimmed by 3 bases and 7 bases, with 7 bases remaining between them. For the CDR3, the DNA is TGTGCCAGCAGCCAGGTTGGGAATTCACCCCTCCACTTT. It codes for CASSQVGNSPLHF.

This clonotype came up many times. This chain joins TRBV20-1 and TRBJ2-5, with D unclear. CDR1 is DFQATT, CDR2 SNEGSKA, per germline (reference sequence). The CDR3 is 13 residues long. The V end was cut by 3 bases, the J end by 5 bases, with 13 bases between. The chain's CDR3 is CSARYQARETQYF. CDR3 nucleotide sequence: TGCAGTGCTAGGTACCAGGCCCGGGAGACCCAGTACTTC.

This chain uses TRBV5-1 with TRBJ2-5, with unresolved D. The CDR3 runs 14 residues. V lost 4 bases, J lost 1 base, and 11 bases lay in between. CDR1 and CDR2 from the germline V gene are SGHRS and YFSETQ. CDR3 nucleotide sequence: TGCGCCAGCAGCCAAGGGCCCAGCCAAGAGACCCAGTACTTC. It yields the protein CASSQGPSQETQYF.

This clonotype is categorized as medium-sized. The chain has TRBV24-1 and TRBJ1-4; no clear D. The CDR3 contains 15 residues. Germline V gives CDR1 KGHDR, CDR2 SFDVKD. With 2 bases removed from V and 6 bases from J, the gap between germline ends came to 12 bases. The chain's CDR3 is CATSDSLSRDEKLFF. As DNA, the CDR3 is TGTGCCACCAGTGATTCCCTCTCACGGGATGAAAAACTGTTTTTT.

As regards this clonotype: One base away lies a much larger clone, so this may be a sequencing read error. The chain uses TRBV10-3 and TRBJ1-1; D is uncertain. Germline CDR1 is ENHRY and CDR2 is SYGVKD. The V gene lost 10 bases and the J gene lost 5 bases, with 17 bases spanning the gap. The CDR3 has 13 residues. CDR3 loop: CASSADMETEAFF. In nucleotides, the CDR3 is TGTGCCAGCAGCGCCGACATGGAAACTGAAGCTTTCTTT.

This clonotype was observed at least ten times. The chain couples TRBV30 to TRBJ2-7, with 7 nucleotides matching TRBD1. The CDR3 sequence is 11 residues long. The ends lost 0 bases at V and 13 bases at J; junction bases unmatched: 6. CDR1 is GTSNPN and CDR2 is SVGIG in the germline V gene (reference sequence). CDR3 in DNA: TGTGCCTGGAGTGTACAGGGGACACTCTACTTC. Translated: CAWSVQGTLYF.

At least ten counts were recorded for this clonotype. The chain carries TRBV20-1 and TRBJ1-6; 7 bases are shared with TRBD1. The CDR3 has 13 residues. With 5 bases clipped from V and 5 bases from J, the junction kept 3 bases outside the gene matches. The germline V gene has CDR1 DFQATT and CDR2 SNEGSKA (reference sequence). CDR3 residues: CSALGQNNSPLHF. The CDR3, as DNA: TGCAGTGCTTTGGGACAGAATAATTCACCCCTCCACTTT.

Concerning this clonotype itself: A much larger clone lies one base from this, so it may be a read error. The chain is built from TRBV27 and TRBJ2-3; perhaps TRBD1 as D (6 bases). CDR3 length: 14 residues. The ends were cut back, 6 bases at V and 4 bases at J, with 14 bases in the middle. Germline CDR1 and CDR2: MNHEY and SMNVEV (reference sequence). CDR3 sequence: CASRKGGPSDTQYF. In DNA, the CDR3 is TGTGCCAGCAGGAAAGGGGGTCCCTCAGATACGCAGTATTTT.

The table lists this clonotype with many counts. The rearrangement joins TRBV6-1 to TRBJ1-1; TRBD1 might be the D (6 bases). V was clipped by 6 bases and J by 1 base, with 9 bases between them. CDR3 length equals 13 residues. Looked up from germline, CDR1 is MNHNS and CDR2 is SASEGT. CDR3 loop: CASSLTGNTEAFF. CDR3 sequence (DNA): TGTGCCAGCAGCCTGACAGGGAACACTGAAGCTTTCTTT.